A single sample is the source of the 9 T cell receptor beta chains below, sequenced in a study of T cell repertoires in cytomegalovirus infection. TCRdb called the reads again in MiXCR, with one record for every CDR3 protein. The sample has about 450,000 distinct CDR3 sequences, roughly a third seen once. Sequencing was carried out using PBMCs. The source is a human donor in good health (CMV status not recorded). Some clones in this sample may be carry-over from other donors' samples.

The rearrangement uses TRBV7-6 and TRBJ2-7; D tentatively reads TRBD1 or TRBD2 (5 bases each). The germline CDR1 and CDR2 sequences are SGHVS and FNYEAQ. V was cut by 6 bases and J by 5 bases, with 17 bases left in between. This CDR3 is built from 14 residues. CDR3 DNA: TGTGCCAGCAGTCCAGATGGGGGATATAACGAGCAGTACTTC. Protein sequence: CASSPDGGYNEQYF.

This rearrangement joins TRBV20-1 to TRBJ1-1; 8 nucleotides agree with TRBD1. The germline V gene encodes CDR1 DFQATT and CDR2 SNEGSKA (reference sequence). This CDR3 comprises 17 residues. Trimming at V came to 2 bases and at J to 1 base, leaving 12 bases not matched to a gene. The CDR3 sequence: CSARPRTGKGWNTEAFF. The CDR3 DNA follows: TGCAGTGCTAGACCCCGGACAGGGAAGGGATGGAACACTGAAGCTTTCTTT.

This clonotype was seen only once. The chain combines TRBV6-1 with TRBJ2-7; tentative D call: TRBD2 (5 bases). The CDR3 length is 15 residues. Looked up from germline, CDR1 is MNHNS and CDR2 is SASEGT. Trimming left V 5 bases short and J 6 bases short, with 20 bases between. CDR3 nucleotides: TGTGCCAGCAGTTACCCTTACGGACTGCTCTCCGAGCAGTACTTC. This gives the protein CASSYPYGLLSEQYF.

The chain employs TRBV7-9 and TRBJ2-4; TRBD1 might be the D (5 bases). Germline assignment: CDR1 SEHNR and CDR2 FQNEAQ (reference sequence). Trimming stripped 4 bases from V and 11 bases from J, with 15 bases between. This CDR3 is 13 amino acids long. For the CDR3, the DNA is TGTGCCAGCAGCTCCACAGCAGGGTATTTTCAGTACTTC. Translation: CASSSTAGYFQYF. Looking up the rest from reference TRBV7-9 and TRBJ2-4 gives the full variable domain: DTGVSQNPRHKITKRGQNVTFRCDPISEHNRLYWYRQTLGQGPEFLTYFQNEAQLEKSRLLSDRFSAERPKGSFSTLEIQRTEQGDSAMYLCASSSTAGYFQYFGAGTRLSVL.

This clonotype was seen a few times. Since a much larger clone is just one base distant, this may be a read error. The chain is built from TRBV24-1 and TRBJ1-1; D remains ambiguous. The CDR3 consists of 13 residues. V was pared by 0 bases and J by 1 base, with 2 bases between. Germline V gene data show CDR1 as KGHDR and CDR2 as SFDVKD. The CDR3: CATSDLSNTEAFF. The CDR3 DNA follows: TGTGCCACCAGTGATTTGTCGAACACTGAAGCTTTCTTT.

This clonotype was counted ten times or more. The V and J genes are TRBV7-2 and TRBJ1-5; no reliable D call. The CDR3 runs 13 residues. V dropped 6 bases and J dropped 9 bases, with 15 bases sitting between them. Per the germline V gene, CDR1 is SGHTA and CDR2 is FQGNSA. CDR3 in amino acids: CASSYSGAGPQHF. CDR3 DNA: TGTGCCAGCAGTTATAGCGGTGCGGGGCCCCAGCATTTT.

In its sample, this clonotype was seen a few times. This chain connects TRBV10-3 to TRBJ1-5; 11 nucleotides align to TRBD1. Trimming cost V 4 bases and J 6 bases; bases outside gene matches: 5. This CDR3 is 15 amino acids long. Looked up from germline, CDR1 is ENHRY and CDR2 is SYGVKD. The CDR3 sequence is CAISAGQGAGQPQHF. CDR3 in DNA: TGTGCCATCAGTGCAGGACAGGGGGCGGGTCAGCCCCAGCATTTT.

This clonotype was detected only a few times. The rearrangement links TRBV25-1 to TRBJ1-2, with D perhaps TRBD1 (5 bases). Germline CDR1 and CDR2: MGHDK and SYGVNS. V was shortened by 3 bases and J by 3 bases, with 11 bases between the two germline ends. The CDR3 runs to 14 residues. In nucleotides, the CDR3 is TGTGCCAGCAGTGATTTCAGGGCTGACTATGGCTACACCTTC. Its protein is CASSDFRADYGYTF.

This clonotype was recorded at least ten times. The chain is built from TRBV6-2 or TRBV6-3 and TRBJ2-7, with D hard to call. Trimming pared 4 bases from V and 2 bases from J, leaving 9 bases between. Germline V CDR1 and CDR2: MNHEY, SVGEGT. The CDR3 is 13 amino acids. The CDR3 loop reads CASSSGRTYEQYF. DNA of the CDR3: TGTGCCAGCAGTTCGGGCAGAACCTACGAGCAGTACTTC.